This T cell receptor (beta chain) was retrieved from a study of regulatory T cells in long-lasting Graves disease. Remarks on this clonotype: An end of the junction differs from the germline gene, which may be a read error.

As for time point: newly diagnosed GD, antithyroid drugs for less than 3 months. PBMC RNA was the source of the TCR library. The CDR3 is 16 amino acids. The germline gives CDR1 WNHNN, CDR2 SYGVQD (reference sequence). Construction of TCR beta libraries relied on iRepertoire HTBI primers and on Arm-PCR targeting CDR3 regions. From the multiplex PCR reads, TCRdb called clonotypes with MiXCR, one entry per CDR3 protein. Among just over 600,000 distinct CDR3 sequences, roughly 15% were seen once, and the ten largest hold roughly 18%. The same sample was also used in a study of T cells in Graves' hyperthyroidism and ophthalmopathy. That paper adds: The primer set for the first-round RT-PCR of the TCR CDR3 was HTBI.

The specimen was peripheral blood mononuclear cells (PBMCs), collected at new diagnosis, from a patient treated with antithyroid drugs. The V call is TRBV10-1, the J call TRBJ2-7; D perhaps matches TRBD1 (6 bases). This sequence was found in a woman aged 25-40 years with Graves disease. CDR3 in DNA: TGCGCCGGCAGTGAGTCGATGCAGGGGTCGAGGAACGAGCAGTACTTC. Amino acid sequence: CAGSESMQGSRNEQYF.